The 21 T cell receptor beta chains listed next were all sequenced from one sample in a study of T cell responses to AZD1222 COVID-19 vaccine. Profiled with immunoSEQ multiplex PCR; TCRdb holds only in-frame clones, not every one. The profile covers about 140,000 clones, with approximately 91% appearing a single time and 1% to 1.5% taken by the ten largest. The sequences come from peripheral blood, collected 28 days after the second AZD1222 dose. The receptors originated from an adult who received the AZD1222 COVID-19 vaccine.

The chain couples TRBV20-1 to TRBJ1-1; D gene unclear. Germline V CDR1 and CDR2: DFQATT, SNEGSKA (reference sequence). CDR3 length: 14 amino acids. V lost 3 bases, J lost 1 base, and 12 bases lay in between. Here the CDR3 reads CSASNWQRNTEAFF. CDR3 coding DNA: TGCAGTGCTAGTAACTGGCAGAGGAACACTGAAGCTTTCTTT.

The genes are TRBV7-2 and TRBJ2-1, with 8 bases fitting TRBD2. Germline V lookup: CDR1 SGHTA, CDR2 FQGNSA. CDR3 length equals 16 residues. With 2 bases clipped from V and 3 bases from J, the junction kept 6 bases outside the gene matches. This CDR3 is CASSLYSAGGYNEQFF. In nucleotides, the CDR3 is TGTGCCAGCAGCTTATATAGCGCGGGGGGCTACAATGAGCAGTTCTTC.

The chain couples TRBV19 to TRBJ2-5, with D possibly being TRBD2 (6 bases). The germline CDR1 and CDR2 sequences are LNHDA and SQIVND (reference sequence). Deletions cut 3 bases from V and 3 bases from J, with 20 bases between. The CDR3 is 17 residues long. CDR3 coding DNA: TGTGCCAGTAGTATTCGGGGGACCGGGACTCGCGAAGAGACCCAGTACTTC. This gives the protein CASSIRGTGTREETQYF.

This clone has only a few counts. This chain links TRBV5-8 with TRBJ2-1; no clear D. The germline V and J ends were trimmed by 2 bases and 2 bases, with 5 bases remaining between them. The CDR3 is 13 residues long. Germline-derived CDR1 and CDR2 are SGHTS and YDEGEE. CDR3 nucleotide sequence: TGTGCCAGCAGCTTTTTTACCTACAATGAGCAGTTCTTC. Its protein product is CASSFFTYNEQFF.

The V and J genes are TRBV27 and TRBJ2-7, with 8 bases aligning to TRBD1. Trimming cost V 3 bases and J 0 bases; bases outside gene matches: 10. This CDR3 is built from 17 residues. In germline, CDR1 is MNHEY, CDR2 SMNVEV (reference sequence). The DNA of the CDR3 is TGTGCCAGCAGTTTGCAGGGGGCCCAAATGAGCTCCTACGAGCAGTACTTC. Translation gives CASSLQGAQMSSYEQYF.

The chain couples TRBV5-1 to TRBJ1-2; D is perhaps TRBD1 (6 bases). Germline CDR1 and CDR2: SGHRS and YFSETQ. The CDR3 is 15 residues long. With 4 bases removed from V and 8 bases from J, the gap between germline ends came to 21 bases. The CDR3 bases are TGCGCCAGCAGCCCCCTTCGGGGGGCGACCGGGGGCTACACCTTC. Its protein product is CASSPLRGATGGYTF.

V is TRBV7-6 and J is TRBJ1-1, with 7 bases that match TRBD1. Unmatched junction bases numbered 7, after V lost 2 bases and J lost 10 bases. Germline loops: CDR1 SGHVS, CDR2 FNYEAQ. CDR3 length: 13 residues. CDR3 residues: CASSLSDRVGAFF. CDR3 sequence (DNA): TGTGCCAGCAGCTTATCAGACAGGGTAGGAGCTTTCTTT.

The chain is built from TRBV2 and TRBJ1-2; a weak D match, TRBD1 (6 bases). CDR1 is SNHLY and CDR2 is FYNNEI in the germline V gene. V lost 1 base to trimming and J lost 1 base, with 13 bases between them. The CDR3 is 16 residues long. CDR3 residues: CASSEDVQGYNYGYTF. CDR3 coding DNA: TGTGCCAGCAGTGAAGATGTGCAGGGGTATAACTATGGCTACACCTTC.

V is TRBV29-1 and J is TRBJ1-2; D not certain. CDR1 and CDR2 (germline): SQVTM, ANQGSEA. The V end was cut by 2 bases, the J end by 2 bases, with 3 bases between. This CDR3 has 11 residues. The CDR3 reads CSVEQNYGYTF. CDR3 DNA: TGCAGCGTTGAACAGAACTATGGCTACACCTTC.

The gene calls are TRBV5-1 and TRBJ2-3; 7 bases map to TRBD1. This CDR3 contains 14 residues. Per the germline V gene, CDR1 is SGHRS and CDR2 is YFSETQ. Trimming cost V 4 bases and J 4 bases; bases outside gene matches: 6. This chain's CDR3 is CASSPRTGSDTQYF. The CDR3 DNA sequence: TGCGCCAGCAGCCCCCGGACAGGTTCAGATACGCAGTATTTT.

This CDR3 is CASSLIAEGGHEKLFF. The CDR3 nucleotides read TGTGCCAGCAGTTTAATAGCGGAAGGGGGGCACGAAAAACTGTTTTTT. V gene TRBV27 combines with J gene TRBJ1-4, with a weak D call TRBD1 (6 bases). Germline V gene lookup returns CDR1 MNHEY and CDR2 SMNVEV (reference sequence). The CDR3 sequence is 16 residues long. The V end lost 2 bases, the J end lost 8 bases, and 18 bases lay between the germline ends.

The gene calls are TRBV24-1 and TRBJ1-4; 10 nucleotides match TRBD1. CDR1 KGHDR and CDR2 SFDVKD come from the germline V gene. Germline trimming cut 8 bases from V and 5 bases from J; bases unmatched to any gene: 7. The CDR3 sequence is 15 residues long. The CDR3 here is CATMSSGQGNEKLFF. The CDR3 DNA reads as TGTGCCACCATGTCGTCGGGACAGGGGAATGAAAAACTGTTTTTT.

The genes are TRBV5-1 and TRBJ1-1, with TRBD1 matching 8 bases. The J segment lost 6 bases and the V segment lost 4 bases, leaving 5 bases of the junction unmatched. Germline CDR1 and CDR2: SGHRS and YFSETQ. The CDR3 spans 13 residues. The CDR3: CASSHGQGAEAFF. The CDR3 bases are TGCGCCAGCAGCCACGGACAGGGAGCTGAAGCTTTCTTT.

The chain carries TRBV14 and TRBJ2-2; D is perhaps TRBD1 (5 bases). The CDR3 has 14 residues. CDR1 and CDR2 (germline): SGHDN, FVKESK. Trimming took off 1 base at V and 6 bases at J, with 9 bases between the two ends. The chain's CDR3 is CASSQVKGAGELFF. The CDR3 DNA reads TGTGCCAGCAGCCAAGTCAAAGGGGCCGGGGAGCTGTTTTTT.

The chain recombines TRBV15 with TRBJ1-1, with 8 bases aligning to TRBD1. Germline trimming cut 4 bases from V and 11 bases from J; bases unmatched to any gene: 9. Germline loops: CDR1 LNHNV, CDR2 YYDKDF (reference sequence). There are 13 residues in the CDR3. CDR3 nucleotide sequence: TGTGCCACCAGCAAAGGACAGGGTCTTTTGGCTTTCTTT. Translation gives CATSKGQGLLAFF. The full variable domain, rest sourced from reference TRBV15 and TRBJ1-1, is DAMVIQNPRYQVTQFGKPVTLSCSQTLNHNVMYWYQQKSSQAPKLLFHYYDKDFNNEADTPDNFQSRRPNTSFCFLDIRSPGLGDTAMYLCATSKGQGLLAFFGQGTRLTVV.

This clone came up a few times. The gene calls are TRBV7-3 and TRBJ2-3, with 14 bases that match TRBD2. The junction had 10 bases not matched to a gene; V was cut back by 5 bases and J by 0 bases. This CDR3 contains 19 residues. Germline lookup yields CDR1 SGHTA and CDR2 FQGTGA. The CDR3 sequence is CASSPTGTSGRLSTDTQYF. DNA of the CDR3: TGTGCCAGCAGCCCTACCGGGACTAGCGGGAGACTAAGCACAGATACGCAGTATTTT.

This rearrangement joins TRBV12-2 to TRBJ2-7; no DNA check was done on the table's D call, TRBD1. TRBV12-2 is reported as a pseudogene. The CDR3 contains 15 residues. Here the CDR3 reads CASRLASLVRDEQYF. The CDR3 DNA sequence: TGTGCAAGTCGCTTAGCTTCCCTGGTCAGGGACGAGCAGTACTTC.

This chain uses TRBV14 with TRBJ2-5; D tentatively fits TRBD1 or TRBD2 (5 bases each). Germline CDR1 reads SGHDN; CDR2 reads FVKESK. Trimming took 4 bases from V and 5 from J, leaving 14 bases between them. CDR3 size: 14 residues. DNA of the CDR3: TGTGCCAGCAGCCCTTGGACGGGGCGGGAGACCCAGTACTTC. This encodes CASSPWTGRETQYF.

The chain is built from TRBV7-2 and TRBJ1-2; 9 nucleotides agree with TRBD1. Germline lookup yields CDR1 SGHTA and CDR2 FQGNSA. Trimming at V came to 6 bases and at J to 8 bases, leaving 7 bases not matched to a gene. CDR3 length: 13 residues. CDR3 region: CASSPQGAKGYTF. The CDR3 coding sequence is TGTGCCAGCAGTCCACAGGGGGCAAAAGGCTACACCTTC.

The chain joins TRBV28 to TRBJ1-5; possibly TRBD1 for D (6 bases). The V gene lost 3 bases and the J gene lost 0 bases, with 9 bases spanning the gap. The length of the CDR3 is 15 residues. CDR1 and CDR2 (germline): MDHEN, SYDVKM. CDR3 nucleotides: TGTGCCAGCAGTTTTCCAGGGGATAGCAATCAGCCCCAGCATTTT. This encodes CASSFPGDSNQPQHF.

About this clone: Relative to the germline gene, one junction end is altered; a read error may explain this. The J gene is TRBJ1-1, the V gene TRBV7-7; D uncertain. The germline V gene encodes CDR1 SSHAT and CDR2 FNYEAQ (reference sequence). There are 13 residues in the CDR3. The CDR3 DNA follows: TGTGCTAGCAGCCTCAGACTGAACATTGAAGCTTTCTTT. It yields the protein CASSLRLNIEAFF.